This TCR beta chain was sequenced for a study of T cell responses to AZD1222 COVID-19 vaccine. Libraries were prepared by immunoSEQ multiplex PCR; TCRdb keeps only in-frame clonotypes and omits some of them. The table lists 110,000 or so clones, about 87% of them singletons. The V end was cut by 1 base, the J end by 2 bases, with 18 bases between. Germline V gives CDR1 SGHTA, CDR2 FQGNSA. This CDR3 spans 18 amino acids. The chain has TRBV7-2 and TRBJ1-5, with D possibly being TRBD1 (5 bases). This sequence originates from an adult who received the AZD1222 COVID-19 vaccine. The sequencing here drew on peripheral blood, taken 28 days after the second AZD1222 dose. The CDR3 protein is CASSLGLYAGVGNQPQHF. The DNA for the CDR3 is TGTGCCAGCAGCTTAGGGCTATATGCGGGGGTTGGCAATCAGCCCCAGCATTTT.